These T cell receptor beta chains were read from a single sample in a study of sequential checkpoint blockade in melanoma. Libraries were prepared by immunoSEQ multiplex PCR; TCRdb keeps only in-frame clonotypes and omits some of them. The sample carries approximately 28,000 clones, approximately 88% recorded once. Source: CD8+ T cells sorted from blood (inferred from file names), taken from a patient given nivolumab and ipilimumab in sequence. These receptors originate from a human donor with melanoma. CDR3s include the opening cysteine and the closing phenylalanine or tryptophan. D genes are given only for firm matches. Clone size is not always given. Where it is, it says once, few, many or a class for expanded clones.

>-|TRBV5-1|TRBD1|TRBJ2-5
CASRLTGEETQYF
TGCGCCAGCAGACTGACAGGGGAAGAGACCCAGTACTTC
>-|TRBV28|-|TRBJ2-2
CASNSLPGELFF
TGTGCCAGCAATAGCTTGCCCGGGGAGCTGTTTTTT
>-|TRBV7-9|TRBD1|TRBJ1-6
CASSLEQGTDSPLHF
TGTGCCAGCAGCTTAGAACAGGGGACAGATTCACCCCTCCACTTT
>-|TRBV5-6|-|TRBJ2-2
CASSSKGAALPTGELFF
TGTGCCAGCAGCAGCAAAGGAGCAGCTTTACCCACCGGGGAGCTGTTTTTT
>-|TRBV5-4|TRBD1|TRBJ2-1
CASSFRTGPYNEQFF
TGTGCCAGCAGCTTCCGGACAGGCCCCTACAATGAGCAGTTCTTC
>-|TRBV9|TRBD2|TRBJ2-1
CASGSGGANEQFF
TGTGCCAGCGGCAGCGGGGGGGCCAATGAGCAGTTCTTC
>-|TRBV4-2|TRBD1|TRBJ1-2
CASSQGDSTNYGYTF
TGTGCCAGCAGCCAAGGGGACAGCACTAACTATGGCTACACCTTC
>-|TRBV19|-|TRBJ1-1
CASSRYGQLNTEAFF
TGTGCCAGTAGTAGATACGGACAGTTGAACACTGAAGCTTTCTTT
>-|TRBV7-2|-|TRBJ2-7
CASSLSTVQGSYEQYF
TGTGCCAGCAGCTTAAGTACGGTTCAGGGTTCCTACGAGCAGTACTTC
>-|TRBV13|-|TRBJ2-5
CASSLGREQETQYF
TGTGCCAGCAGCTTAGGGAGGGAACAAGAGACCCAGTACTTC
>-|TRBV27|-|TRBJ2-2
CASSLGQNTGELFF
TGTGCCAGCAGTTTAGGACAGAACACCGGGGAGCTGTTTTTT
>-|TRBV20-1|-|TRBJ1-1
CSARRGSEAFF
TGCAGTGCTAGGAGAGGGTCTGAAGCTTTCTTT
>-|TRBV7-7|TRBD2|TRBJ2-3
CASSLGPTSGGADTQYF
TGTGCTAGCAGCTTAGGTCCGACTAGCGGGGGGGCAGATACGCAGTATTTT
>-|TRBV6-5|-|TRBJ2-7
CASSYSILGAEQYF
TGTGCCAGCAGTTACTCGATATTGGGGGCCGAGCAGTACTTC
>-|TRBV7-9|TRBD1|TRBJ1-2
CATGTGGGYGYTF
TGTGCCACCGGGACAGGGGGGGGCTATGGCTACACCTTC
>once|TRBV7-3|-|TRBJ1-1
CASSLGHLNTEAFF
TGTGCCAGCAGCCTGGGACACCTAAACACTGAAGCTTTCTTT
>-|TRBV7-3|TRBD1|TRBJ2-1
CASSLTQGADEQFF
TGTGCCAGCAGCTTAACGCAGGGGGCCGATGAGCAGTTCTTC
>-|TRBV29-1|-|TRBJ1-2
CSVEDPDGTGGYTF
TGCAGCGTTGAAGATCCGGATGGAACAGGTGGCTACACCTTC
>-|TRBV28|-|TRBJ2-1
CASGASPYNEQFF
TGTGCCAGCGGGGCATCCCCCTACAATGAGCAGTTCTTC
>-|TRBV6-5|TRBD2|TRBJ2-3
CASSSHSGGATDTQYF
TGTGCCAGCAGTTCACATAGCGGGGGGGCCACAGATACGCAGTATTTT
>-|TRBV14|-|TRBJ2-7
CASSEQGVYEQYF
TGTGCCAGCAGCGAACAGGGAGTATACGAGCAGTACTTC
>-|TRBV5-1|TRBD1|TRBJ1-4
CASSPSDRGWNEKLFF
TGCGCCAGCAGCCCGTCGGACAGGGGCTGGAATGAAAAACTGTTTTTT
>-|TRBV28|-|TRBJ1-1
CASSLQGGTEAFF
TGTGCCAGCAGTTTGCAAGGCGGGACTGAAGCTTTCTTT
>-|TRBV11-2|TRBD2|TRBJ2-7
CASSLEASGMYEQYF
TGTGCCAGCAGCTTAGAGGCTAGCGGGATGTACGAGCAGTACTTC
>large|TRBV9|-|TRBJ2-2
CASSVPVHAENTGELFF
TGTGCCAGCAGCGTCCCGGTACACGCGGAGAACACCGGGGAGCTGTTTTTT
>-|TRBV27|TRBD2|TRBJ2-4
CASSFLGGAKNIQYF
TGTGCCAGCAGTTTCTTGGGGGGGGCCAAAAACATTCAGTACTTC
>-|TRBV10-3|TRBD2|TRBJ2-5
CAISGERENGETQYF
TGTGCCATCAGTGGGGAGCGGGAGAATGGAGAGACCCAGTACTTC
>-|TRBV9|TRBD1|TRBJ1-5
CASGRDGTANQPQHF
TGTGCCAGCGGACGGGACGGGACAGCTAATCAGCCCCAGCATTTT
>-|TRBV7-6|TRBD2|TRBJ2-7
CASSSSGLSSYEQYF
TGTGCCAGCAGCTCTAGCGGGCTGAGCTCCTACGAGCAGTACTTC
>-|TRBV9|-|TRBJ1-5
CASSAEGVSNQPQHF
TGTGCCAGCAGCGCGGAGGGTGTTAGCAATCAGCCCCAGCATTTT
>-|TRBV2|TRBD1|TRBJ2-7
CARSTGGGYEQYF
TGTGCCAGGTCGACAGGGGGCGGTTACGAGCAGTACTTC
>-|TRBV25-1|-|TRBJ2-2
CASSELTGELFF
TGTGCCAGCAGTGAATTAACCGGGGAGCTGTTTTTT
>-|TRBV9|-|TRBJ2-3
CASSPTRFLTDTQYF
TGTGCCAGCAGCCCCACCAGGTTCCTCACAGATACGCAGTATTTT
>-|TRBV10-3|-|TRBJ1-5
CATGGGMQPQHF
TGTGCCACCGGGGGGGGGATGCAGCCCCAGCATTTT
>-|TRBV27|-|TRBJ1-2
CASSFQSSYGYTF
TGTGCCAGCAGTTTTCAGTCCTCCTATGGCTACACCTTC
>-|TRBV5-4|-|TRBJ1-1
CASTQGTNTEAFF
TGTGCCAGCACCCAGGGGACGAACACTGAAGCTTTCTTT
>-|TRBV29-1|TRBD1|TRBJ1-2
CSGRDSGGYTF
TGCAGCGGAAGGGACAGCGGGGGCTACACCTTC
>-|TRBV9|TRBD1|TRBJ1-4
CASSGDRYEKLFF
TGTGCCAGCAGCGGGGACAGATACGAAAAACTGTTTTTT
>-|TRBV4-3|-|TRBJ2-7
CASSHVEGVYEQYF
TGCGCCAGCAGCCACGTTGAGGGGGTGTACGAGCAGTACTTC
>-|TRBV7-9|-|TRBJ1-2
CASSLGVGGSRDGYTF
TGTGCCAGCAGCTTAGGGGTAGGAGGGAGTCGGGATGGCTACACCTTC
>-|TRBV28|-|TRBJ2-3
CASSPTGHSTDTQYF
TGTGCCAGCAGTCCTACAGGGCATTCCACAGATACGCAGTATTTT
>-|TRBV29-1|TRBD1|TRBJ1-2
CSVEVEAHRGGLYGYTF
TGCAGCGTTGAGGTTGAGGCCCACAGGGGGGGACTCTATGGCTACACCTTC